One T cell receptor beta chain is described in this entry. This entry is derived from a study of blood T cell repertoires in COVID-19. Study background: Specimens from acute and convalescent COVID-19 originated in the United States, Italy and Spain. In each case, the material was cDNA or gDNA derived from T cells, B-cell-depleted T cells, or PBMCs.

In the original workflow: Nucleated cell number was recorded as an estimate derived from reference gene primer amplification. Here immunoSEQ multiplex PCR was the method, and the copy in TCRdb shows in-frame clones only, minus some. From that table come the V and J calls and clone size; the DNA was used to work out D and trimming. The top ten hold roughly 4.1% of the sample, which has approximately 170,000 clones, roughly nine tenths seen once. The sequenced material came from peripheral blood. The TCR originated in a woman in her sixties or seventies with acute or convalescent COVID-19.

CDR3 loop: CASSLIGLAGGQETQYF. Here the CDR3 DNA reads TGTGCCAGTAGTCTAATCGGACTAGCGGGGGGCCAAGAGACCCAGTACTTC. This chain links TRBV19 with TRBJ2-5, with TRBD2 identical over 14 bases. This CDR3 has 17 amino acids. The V gene end was trimmed by 5 bases and the J gene end by 1 base; junction bases not matched to a gene: 6. Germline assignment: CDR1 LNHDA and CDR2 SQIVND (reference sequence). Complete variable domain (other parts from reference TRBV19 and TRBJ2-5): DGGITQSPKYLFRKEGQNVTLSCEQNLNHDAMYWYRQDPGQGLRLIYYSQIVNDFQKGDIAEGYSVSREKKESFPLTVTSAQKNPTAFYLCASSLIGLAGGQETQYFGPGTRLLVL.